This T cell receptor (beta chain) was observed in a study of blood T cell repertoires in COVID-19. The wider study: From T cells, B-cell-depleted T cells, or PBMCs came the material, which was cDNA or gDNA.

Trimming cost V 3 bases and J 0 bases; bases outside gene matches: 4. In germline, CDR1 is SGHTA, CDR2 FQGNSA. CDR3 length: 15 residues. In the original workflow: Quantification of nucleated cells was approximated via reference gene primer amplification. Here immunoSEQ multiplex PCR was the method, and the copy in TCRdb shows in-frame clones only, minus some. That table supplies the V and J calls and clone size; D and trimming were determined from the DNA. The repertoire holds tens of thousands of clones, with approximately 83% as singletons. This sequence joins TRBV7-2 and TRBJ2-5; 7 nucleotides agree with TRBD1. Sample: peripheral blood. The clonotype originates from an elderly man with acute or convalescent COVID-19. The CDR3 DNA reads TGTGCCAGCAGCTTTCAACAGGGGAACCAAGAGACCCAGTACTTC. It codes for CASSFQQGNQETQYF.